The 13 T cell receptor beta chains given below trace back to one sample, sequenced in a study of CD8 T cells in ankylosing spondylitis. These receptors are not linked to any known antigen. Study-wide results and caveats: Ankylosing spondylitis blood appeared to be characterized by a TCR beta motif of under ten highly homologous variants.

Each CDR3 protein gets one entry after TCRdb re-called the 5' RACE reads with MiXCR. Among approximately 440,000 distinct CDR3 sequences listed, about 15% were seen once. The sample was blood, either unsorted or a sorted T cell fraction (not recorded which). These receptors came from a male donor with ankylosing spondylitis.

The rearrangement links TRBV3-1 to TRBJ2-1; D not certain. CDR3 size: 17 residues. V was trimmed by 0 bases and J by 2 bases, leaving 14 bases between them. Germline values: CDR1 LGHDT, CDR2 YNNKEL (reference sequence). The CDR3 sequence: CASSQDFGRPTYNEQFF. The DNA for the CDR3 is TGTGCCAGCAGCCAAGATTTCGGTAGGCCCACCTACAATGAGCAGTTCTTC.

This clonotype was observed many times. The chain joins TRBV5-1 to TRBJ2-5; 12 bases line up with TRBD2. This CDR3 spans 17 amino acids. V gave up 0 bases and J gave up 2 bases; unmatched junction bases: 5. CDR1 is SGHRS, CDR2 YFSETQ, per germline. Written as DNA, the CDR3 is TGCGCCAGCAGCTTGGGGACTAGCGGGGTCGAGCAAGAGACCCAGTACTTC. Protein sequence: CASSLGTSGVEQETQYF.

Notes on this clonotype: At one end the junction does not follow the germline gene, possibly because of a read error. J is TRBJ2-5 and V is TRBV20-1; D is unresolved. CDR3 length equals 12 residues. Germline V gives CDR1 DFQATT, CDR2 SNEGSKA (reference sequence). This CDR3 is CSAIYREETRYF. The CDR3 coding sequence is TGCAGTGCCATTTACAGAGAAGAGACCCGGTACTTC.

This clonotype has only a few counts. CDR3 residues: CASRWDRTDLGTGELFF. Written as DNA, the CDR3 is TGTGCCAGCAGATGGGACAGGACGGACTTAGGCACCGGGGAGCTGTTTTTT. The rearrangement uses TRBV12-3 or TRBV12-4 and TRBJ2-2, with TRBD1 matching over 8 bases. Trimming removed 6 bases from V and 4 bases from J; junction bases left unmatched: 13. The CDR3 has 17 amino acids.

This clonotype was counted between two and nine times. The chain carries TRBV12-3 or TRBV12-4 and TRBJ2-2; D unresolved. The CDR3 loop spans 15 amino acids. Trimming cost V 1 base and J 1 base, with 7 bases left between them. CDR3 sequence: CASSLVAVNTGELFF. The CDR3 DNA follows: TGTGCCAGCAGTTTAGTAGCCGTGAACACCGGGGAGCTGTTTTTT.

This clonotype was seen a handful of times. At one end the junction does not follow the germline gene, possibly because of a read error. The chain combines TRBV20-1 with TRBJ1-5, with 8 bases lining up with TRBD1. The germline gives CDR1 DFQATT, CDR2 SNEGSKA (reference sequence). The CDR3 spans 15 residues. CDR3 region: CSARVTGVSNQPQHF. For the CDR3, the DNA is TGCAGTGCCAGAGTGACAGGGGTAAGCAATCAGCCCCAGCATTTT.

In this sample, this clonotype turned up a few times. The chain couples TRBV20-1 to TRBJ2-3; D possibly corresponds to TRBD1 (6 bases). CDR3 length: 15 amino acids. Trimming pared 0 bases from V and 4 bases from J, leaving 14 bases between. CDR1 is DFQATT, CDR2 SNEGSKA, per germline (reference sequence). The CDR3 DNA sequence: TGCAGTGCTAGAGATCTGGGGGCGCGCCCAGATACGCAGTATTTT. Amino acid sequence: CSARDLGARPDTQYF.

The chain combines TRBV18 with TRBJ1-1; a weak D match, TRBD1 (5 bases). Germline-derived CDR1 and CDR2 are KGHSH and LQKENI. There are 13 residues in the CDR3. The germline V and J ends were trimmed by 3 bases and 2 bases, with 7 bases remaining between them. Written as DNA, the CDR3 is TGTGCCAGCTCACCCGACAGCAACACTGAAGCTTTCTTT. Translating gives CASSPDSNTEAFF.

This chain links TRBV5-1 with TRBJ1-3; unclear D gene. Germline V gene lookup returns CDR1 SGHRS and CDR2 YFSETQ. Trimming pared 4 bases from V and 0 bases from J, leaving 14 bases between. The CDR3 extends over 16 amino acids. The CDR3 DNA sequence: TGCGCCAGCAGCCCCCTGAGCGTAGACTCTGGAAACACCATATATTTT. Translation: CASSPLSVDSGNTIYF. Supplemented by reference TRBV5-1 and TRBJ1-3, the full variable domain reads KAGVTQTPRYLIKTRGQQVTLSCSPISGHRSVSWYQQTPGQGLQFLFEYFSETQRNKGNFPGRFSGRQFSNSRSEMNVSTLELGDSALYLCASSPLSVDSGNTIYFGEGSWLTVV.

This clonotype has at least ten counts. V is TRBV12-3 or TRBV12-4 and J is TRBJ1-2; 9 nucleotides match TRBD1. The CDR3 extends over 14 amino acids. After removal of 1 base from V and 7 bases from J, the junction contained 4 bases not matched to a gene. The DNA for the CDR3 is TGTGCCAGCAGTTTAGTGGGACAGGGTGTTGGCTACACCTTC. Translating gives CASSLVGQGVGYTF.

Ten or more counts support this clonotype. V is TRBV20-1 and J is TRBJ1-1; no reliable D call. CDR1 and CDR2 (germline): DFQATT, SNEGSKA (reference sequence). Trimming took 3 bases from V and 1 from J, leaving 9 bases between them. The CDR3 sequence is 13 residues long. The CDR3 is CSARRVKNTEAFF. CDR3 sequence (DNA): TGCAGTGCTAGGAGGGTGAAGAACACTGAAGCTTTCTTT.

To note about this clonotype: At one boundary the junction diverges from the germline segment, which might be a read error. The V gene is TRBV12-3 or TRBV12-4, the J gene TRBJ1-1, with 7 bases that match TRBD1. The length of the CDR3 is 13 residues. The CDR3 here is CASRLGTAQEAFF. The CDR3 nucleotides are TGTGCCAGCAGATTAGGGACAGCACAAGAAGCTTTCTTT.

The chain uses TRBV7-2 and TRBJ1-1, with D possibly matching TRBD1 (5 bases). Germline V gene data show CDR1 as SGHTA and CDR2 as FQGNSA. The CDR3 loop spans 14 amino acids. The V end lost 5 bases, the J end lost 4 bases, and 14 bases lay between the germline ends. Here the CDR3 reads CASSRGAPSTEAFF. The CDR3 bases are TGTGCCAGCAGCCGAGGGGCCCCCTCCACTGAAGCTTTCTTT.